Given below is one T cell receptor (beta chain) in context. This sample was included in a study of T-cell memory formation after mild COVID-19. MiXCR, applied by TCRdb to the 5' RACE reads, yields one record per CDR3 protein. In the table there are a few hundred thousand distinct CDR3 sequences, approximately 15% of which are singletons. The receptor was derived from a man in his late teens or twenties who had mild COVID-19 (a few samples of this study predate the infection). Cell type and time point are not known. The sample consisted of PBMCs or a T cell subset sorted from them (not recorded which).

CDR3 in amino acids: CASSLTQGSPLHF. CDR3 bases: TGTGCCAGCAGCTTAACACAGGGTTCACCCCTCCACTTT. The genes are TRBV7-3 and TRBJ1-6; D is perhaps TRBD1 (6 bases). The CDR3 is made up of 13 amino acids. V shed 0 bases and J shed 9 bases, with 6 bases lying between them. Germline lookup yields CDR1 SGHTA and CDR2 FQGTGA.